These T cell receptor beta chains were read from a single sample in a study of immune characterization of retroperitoneal liposarcoma. TCRdb fed the PCR reads into MiXCR, producing one record per CDR3 protein. The table includes some 11,000 distinct CDR3 sequences, roughly a quarter detected once. Material: tumor tissue. These TCRs come from a male donor with retroperitoneal liposarcoma. CDR3s include the opening cysteine and the closing phenylalanine or tryptophan.

J gene | V gene | CDR3 protein
TRBJ2-1 | TRBV6-1 | CASKAATGPSYNEQFF
TRBJ2-1 | TRBV6-5 | CASTTGTSGRAYYNEQFF
TRBJ2-1 | TRBV12-3/TRBV12-4 | CASSLAGGPHEQFF
TRBJ2-2 | TRBV6-1 | CASSSGLAGGHAGELFF
TRBJ2-6 | TRBV6-1 | CASSELAEISGANVLTF
TRBJ2-1 | TRBV6-1 | CASSPQVTGGVDEQFF
TRBJ2-3 | TRBV6-1 | CASSEGLAIVPEQFF
TRBJ2-1 | TRBV12-3/TRBV12-4 | CVSSLQLAGGETQFF
TRBJ1-4 | TRBV6-1 | CASSETSTNEKLFF
TRBJ1-1 | TRBV7-2 | CASSLGSSTAEAFF
TRBJ1-5 | TRBV6-5 | CASSYSSNQPQHF
NA | TRBV12-5 | CASALLGLEQFF
TRBJ2-1 | TRBV11-3 | CASRDRYNEQFF
TRBJ1-1 | TRBV6-5 | CASSYSGGRTEAFF
TRBJ2-1 | TRBV6-6 | CASAEETQFF
TRBJ2-1 | TRBV10-2 | CASSIDVIRTYEQFF
NA | TRBV10-1 | CASSSGGFEQYF
TRBJ2-1 | TRBV7-2 | CASRAADILETQFF
TRBJ2-1 | TRBV6-6 | CASSYSGWYEQFF
TRBJ2-5 | TRBV12-3/TRBV12-4 | CASSLGGKGYEQYF
TRBJ2-1 | TRBV7-8 | CASSLAGMSSYEQFF
TRBJ2-3 | TRBV6-1 | CASRLTLSGRTDTQYF
TRBJ2-1 | TRBV6-4 | CASSASGNSYNEQFF
TRBJ1-4 | TRBV6-1 | CASSEGGASTNEKLFF
TRBJ2-5 | TRBV6-5 | CASSYSTGGETQYF